This is a list of T cell receptor beta chains from one sample in a study of shared clonotypes between healthy human individuals. Profiling relied on immunoSEQ multiplex PCR, and the TCRdb table lists in-frame clones only, not all of them. Altogether a few hundred thousand clones are present, just under 97% being singletons, with the ten largest covering 0.09% to 0.13%. The specimen sequenced was naive CD8+ T cells sorted from blood. The origin of the receptors is a young woman in good health. The conserved cysteine and the conserved F or W are not part of the CDR3 here. A D gene is named only where the DNA matches it firmly. A row's size may be missing; if present it is once, few, many or a size class.

CDR3: ASSAGTSSEQY; size: NA; D: TRBD2; V: TRBV2
CDR3: ASSAGQNYGGYNEQF; size: NA; D: NA; V: TRBV9
CDR3: ASSPSSTDYEQY; size: NA; D: NA; V: TRBV5-5
CDR3: ATSRRGAGYYEQY; size: once; D: NA; V: TRBV15
CDR3: SVEEGGTYEQY; size: NA; D: NA; V: TRBV29-1
CDR3: ASRGTTSGRVVAYNEQF; size: NA; D: TRBD2; V: TRBV7-9
CDR3: ASSSSVYEQY; size: once; D: NA; V: TRBV5-6
CDR3: ASKKAGEDDEQF; size: NA; D: TRBD2; V: TRBV28
CDR3: ASRSGGYEQY; size: NA; D: NA; V: TRBV5-1
CDR3: ASSLSFLAGAETQY; size: NA; D: TRBD2; V: TRBV27
CDR3: ASSMGRHFGYEQY; size: NA; D: NA; V: TRBV19
CDR3: ASSYSGESGELF; size: NA; D: NA; V: TRBV6-5
CDR3: ASSLPPAGAAQY; size: NA; D: NA; V: TRBV7-8
CDR3: ASSPAGPLEQF; size: NA; D: TRBD2; V: TRBV28
CDR3: ASSQGGRDRGLPNTGELF; size: NA; D: TRBD1; V: TRBV4-1
CDR3: ASSPGGSPLH; size: once; D: NA; V: TRBV6-5
CDR3: ASSPLPYRDFYGYT; size: NA; D: NA; V: TRBV28
CDR3: AIHDEQY; size: NA; D: NA; V: TRBV5-1
CDR3: ASRPSSSVAYNEQF; size: NA; D: NA; V: TRBV27
CDR3: ASSEGGDQVYEQY; size: NA; D: NA; V: TRBV6-1
CDR3: ASSLAMGSSTDTQY; size: once; D: NA; V: TRBV27
CDR3: ASSPGLASDEQF; size: NA; D: TRBD2; V: TRBV4-1
CDR3: ASSARDSPNNEQF; size: NA; D: TRBD1; V: TRBV5-6
CDR3: ASSATSGRDNEQF; size: NA; D: TRBD2; V: TRBV7-6
CDR3: ASSYSSGRAGNEQF; size: NA; D: TRBD2; V: TRBV6-6
CDR3: AWSYTGGIYGYT; size: NA; D: TRBD1; V: TRBV30
CDR3: ASSQANVGEKLF; size: NA; D: NA; V: TRBV4-1